These 26 T cell receptor beta chains were sequenced from one sample in a study of blood T cell repertoires in COVID-19 (dated by TCRdb to the early 2020s). The receptor library was made with the immunoSEQ multiplex PCR assay. Entries here come from immuneACCESS through TCRdb and include only in-frame sequences with V and J called. Some clones fail to appear in such tables; in the studies checked, an unresolved V gene covers under half of the shortfall, and the cause of the remainder is unknown. A total of roughly 250,000 clones appear in this sample, under 85% of them only once. Of the sample, approximately 0.94% is held by the ten largest clones. Material: peripheral blood. The receptors come from a human donor with COVID-19, enrolled during active disease. The donor label of this sample is uncertain.

The rearrangement joins TRBV11-3 to TRBJ2-1; TRBD2 agrees at 10 bases. Germline CDR1 is SGHNT and CDR2 is YENEEA. The J segment lost 7 bases and the V segment lost 7 bases, leaving 7 bases of the junction unmatched. CDR3 length equals 14 residues. CDR3 protein: CASTGKREGNEQFF. CDR3 in DNA: TGTGCCAGCACCGGAAAGCGGGAGGGTAATGAGCAGTTCTTC. Complete variable domain (other parts from reference TRBV11-3 and TRBJ2-1): EAGVVQSPRYKIIEKKQPVAFWCNPISGHNTLYWYLQNLGQGPELLIRYENEEAVDDSQLPKDRFSAERLKGVDSTLKIQPAELGDSAVYLCASTGKREGNEQFFGPGTRLTVL.

The chain couples TRBV28 to TRBJ2-1; 12 bases are shared with TRBD2. The germline gives CDR1 MDHEN, CDR2 SYDVKM. With V trimmed by 6 bases and J by 5 bases, 8 bases remained unmatched. CDR3 size: 16 residues. The CDR3 loop is CASSPETSGGNNEQFF. CDR3 bases: TGTGCCAGCAGCCCAGAGACTAGCGGGGGAAACAATGAGCAGTTCTTC.

This chain joins TRBV27 and TRBJ2-7; a weak D match, TRBD1 (6 bases). Per germline, CDR1 MNHEY and CDR2 SMNVEV (reference sequence). V was trimmed by 8 bases and J by 3 bases, leaving 20 bases between them. The CDR3 extends over 15 amino acids. The CDR3 region has the DNA TGTGCCAGCGCCTACACAGGGCTGGGGTACTACGAGCAGTACTTC. It encodes CASAYTGLGYYEQYF.

The rearrangement uses TRBV7-9 and TRBJ2-7; D perhaps matches TRBD2 (5 bases). Between the trimmed V and J ends, which lost 0 bases and 3 bases, there was a span of 9 bases. Germline V lookup: CDR1 SEHNR, CDR2 FQNEAQ (reference sequence). The CDR3 is 14 amino acids. The CDR3 coding sequence is TGTGCCAGCAGCTTAGCTAGCGCGGTCTACGAGCAGTACTTC. Translation gives CASSLASAVYEQYF.

The chain is built from TRBV18 and TRBJ1-1; TRBD1 matches at 7 bases. This CDR3 region has 16 residues. Germline V gene lookup returns CDR1 KGHSH and CDR2 LQKENI. V shed 0 bases, J shed 1 base, and the junction held 5 bases outside the gene matches. Written as DNA, the CDR3 is TGTGCCAGCTCACCACCGGTGGGACAGAGGAACACTGAAGCTTTCTTT. The encoded protein is CASSPPVGQRNTEAFF.

The chain recombines TRBV11-1 with TRBJ2-7; 7 bases agree with TRBD2. V shed 2 bases, J shed 4 bases, and the junction held 8 bases outside the gene matches. Germline assignment: CDR1 SGHAT and CDR2 FQDESV (reference sequence). The CDR3 sequence is 15 residues long. The CDR3 region is CASSLYAGVSYEQYF. CDR3 nucleotides: TGTGCCAGCAGCTTATATGCGGGAGTCAGTTACGAGCAGTACTTC.

This rearrangement joins TRBV5-1 to TRBJ2-1, with unresolved D. The germline V and J ends were trimmed by 4 bases and 6 bases, with 14 bases remaining between them. CDR1 is SGHRS and CDR2 is YFSETQ in the germline V gene. This CDR3 has 14 amino acids. The CDR3 loop is CASSVFQTGNEQFF. The CDR3 DNA follows: TGCGCCAGCAGCGTGTTTCAGACGGGCAATGAGCAGTTCTTC.

The chain has TRBV29-1 and TRBJ2-7; D is unclear. The CDR3 runs 11 residues. Germline V gene data show CDR1 as SQVTM and CDR2 as ANQGSEA. V was pared by 3 bases and J by 6 bases, with 9 bases between. CDR3 in amino acids: CSVERFAEQYF. The CDR3 nucleotides read TGCAGCGTTGAGAGGTTCGCCGAGCAGTACTTC.

The chain is built from TRBV9 and TRBJ1-2; D may be TRBD1 (5 bases). Deletions cut 3 bases from V and 6 bases from J, with 15 bases between. The CDR3 spans 14 residues. CDR1 is SGDLS and CDR2 is YYNGEE in the germline V gene. The CDR3 protein is CASSADITIDGYTF. In DNA, the CDR3 is TGTGCCAGCAGCGCGGACATCACAATCGATGGCTACACCTTC.

J is TRBJ1-5 and V is TRBV9; TRBD1 might be the D (5 bases). There are 15 residues in the CDR3. Germline assignment: CDR1 SGDLS and CDR2 YYNGEE. V was pared by 0 bases and J by 10 bases, with 17 bases between. CDR3 protein: CASSVGQPLQGPQHF. The CDR3 DNA reads TGTGCCAGCAGCGTAGGACAGCCTCTCCAAGGTCCCCAGCATTTT.

This clone was picked up a small number of times. Within the sample, other DNA sequences also encode this same CDR3. The rearrangement links TRBV19 to TRBJ1-5; 7 bases fit TRBD1. Losses at the gene ends were 4 bases for V and 3 bases for J; bases not matched to a gene: 3. Germline lookup yields CDR1 LNHDA and CDR2 SQIVND (reference sequence). The CDR3 has 14 amino acids. CDR3 in DNA: TGTGCCAGTAGTACGGGACAGCTCAATCAGCCCCAGCATTTT. Translation gives CASSTGQLNQPQHF. Supplemented by reference TRBV19 and TRBJ1-5, the full variable domain reads DGGITQSPKYLFRKEGQNVTLSCEQNLNHDAMYWYRQDPGQGLRLIYYSQIVNDFQKGDIAEGYSVSREKKESFPLTVTSAQKNPTAFYLCASSTGQLNQPQHFGDGTRLSIL.

The CDR3 sequence is CASSQEPTSGPYNEQFF. The CDR3 DNA follows: TGCGCCAGCAGCCAAGAACCGACTAGCGGGCCCTACAATGAGCAGTTCTTC. V usage is TRBV4-1 and J usage is TRBJ2-1; the match to TRBD2 covers 10 bases. V lost 0 bases to trimming and J lost 2 bases; unmatched junction nucleotides: 4. CDR1 is MGHRA, CDR2 YSYEKL, per germline. The CDR3 covers 17 residues.

The rearrangement links TRBV24-1 to TRBJ2-1; 9 nucleotides agree with TRBD1. V shed 2 bases, J shed 4 bases, and the junction held 2 bases outside the gene matches. This CDR3 comprises 15 residues. Germline V gene lookup returns CDR1 KGHDR and CDR2 SFDVKD. The CDR3 region has the DNA TGTGCCACCAGTGATTGGGGGACAGGGTACAATGAGCAGTTCTTC. It is translated as CATSDWGTGYNEQFF.

The V gene is TRBV5-1, the J gene TRBJ1-2; D unclear. Germline V gives CDR1 SGHRS, CDR2 YFSETQ. CDR3 size: 13 residues. V shed 4 bases and J shed 2 bases, with 9 bases lying between them. The CDR3: CASSIAKNYGYTF. The DNA for the CDR3 is TGCGCCAGCAGCATAGCGAAGAACTATGGCTACACCTTC. The whole variable domain, filled in from reference TRBV5-1 and TRBJ1-2, reads KAGVTQTPRYLIKTRGQQVTLSCSPISGHRSVSWYQQTPGQGLQFLFEYFSETQRNKGNFPGRFSGRQFSNSRSEMNVSTLELGDSALYLCASSIAKNYGYTFGSGTRLTVV.

For the CDR3, the DNA is TGTGCCAGCAGAACAGGAGCAACTAATGAAAAACTGTTTTTT. Residues: CASRTGATNEKLFF. The V gene is TRBV28, the J gene TRBJ1-4, with TRBD1 as a possible D gene (5 bases). The CDR3 is 14 residues long. Trimming removed 6 bases at V and 0 bases at J, with 8 bases between. The germline V gene encodes CDR1 MDHEN and CDR2 SYDVKM. Filled out from reference TRBV28 and TRBJ1-4, the complete variable domain reads DVKVTQSSRYLVKRTGEKVFLECVQDMDHENMFWYRQDPGLGLRLIYFSYDVKMKEKGDIPEGYSVSREKKERFSLILESASTNQTSMYLCASRTGATNEKLFFGSGTQLSVL.

This CDR3 is CASSQDASSYEQYF. The CDR3 coding sequence is TGTGCCAGCAGCCAAGACGCCAGCTCCTACGAGCAGTACTTC. The chain recombines TRBV3-1 (or the pseudogene TRBV3-2) with TRBJ2-7; no definite D call. This CDR3 region has 14 residues. Trimming cost V 0 bases and J 0 bases, with 6 bases left between them. From germline, CDR1 is LGHDT and CDR2 YNNKEL (reference sequence).

The sample holds a few counts of this clone. V usage is TRBV7-8 and J usage is TRBJ1-2; D not certain. Trimming took 2 bases from V and 0 from J, leaving 4 bases between them. The CDR3 extends over 13 amino acids. Germline CDR1 is SGHVS and CDR2 is FQNEAQ. The CDR3 bases are TGTGCCAGCAGCTTATCCGCTAACTATGGCTACACCTTC. This sequence encodes CASSLSANYGYTF.

The rearrangement links TRBV19 to TRBJ1-6, with TRBD1 matching 7 bases. This CDR3 is 15 amino acids long. The junction had 6 bases not matched to a gene; V was cut back by 4 bases and J by 6 bases. The germline gives CDR1 LNHDA, CDR2 SQIVND (reference sequence). CDR3: CASSKTQGLNSPLHF. The CDR3 coding sequence is TGTGCCAGTAGTAAGACACAGGGGCTTAATTCACCCCTCCACTTT.

In its sample, this clone was seen a few times. The gene calls are TRBV30 and TRBJ1-4; D remains ambiguous. The V gene's germline CDR1 is GTSNPN and CDR2 SVGIG (reference sequence). V gave up 0 bases and J gave up 8 bases, with 7 bases separating them. The CDR3 loop spans 12 amino acids. CDR3 loop: CAWSVLGEKLFF. In nucleotides, the CDR3 is TGTGCCTGGAGTGTACTAGGGGAAAAACTGTTTTTT. The full variable domain, its missing parts supplied by reference TRBV30 and TRBJ1-4, is SQTIHQWPATLVQPVGSPLSLECTVEGTSNPNLYWYRQAAGRGLQLLFYSVGIGQISSEVPQNLSASRPQDRQFILSSKKLLLSDSGFYLCAWSVLGEKLFFGSGTQLSVL.

This chain uses TRBV7-3 with TRBJ1-5, with 7 bases lining up with TRBD1. The CDR3 has 13 residues. Germline V gene data show CDR1 as SGHTA and CDR2 as FQGTGA. With 5 bases clipped from V and 6 bases from J, the junction kept 4 bases outside the gene matches. The CDR3 loop is CASSTGVAQPQHF. CDR3 nucleotides: TGTGCCAGCAGCACAGGGGTGGCTCAGCCCCAGCATTTT.

The V and J genes are TRBV10-2 and TRBJ2-5, with 8 bases identical to TRBD2. Per the germline V gene, CDR1 is WSHSY and CDR2 is SAAADI. The CDR3 extends over 14 amino acids. Trimming cost V 4 bases and J 4 bases; bases outside gene matches: 5. The CDR3 here is CASSVTGGAETQYF. DNA of the CDR3: TGCGCCAGCAGTGTTACGGGAGGGGCAGAGACCCAGTACTTC.

This rearrangement joins TRBV9 to TRBJ1-1; D may be TRBD1 (5 bases). This CDR3 region has 14 residues. The V gene's germline CDR1 is SGDLS and CDR2 YYNGEE. V shed 4 bases and J shed 1 base, with 11 bases lying between them. The CDR3 sequence is CASSPNTGNTEAFF. CDR3 sequence (DNA): TGTGCCAGCAGCCCCAACACAGGGAACACTGAAGCTTTCTTT. The full variable domain, in which reference TRBV9 and TRBJ1-1 provide the parts outside the CDR3, is DSGVTQTPKHLITATGQRVTLRCSPRSGDLSVYWYQQSLDQGLQFLIQYYNGEERAKGNILERFSAQQFPDLHSELNLSSLELGDSALYFCASSPNTGNTEAFFGQGTRLTVV.

The chain carries TRBV7-9 and TRBJ1-4, with D unresolved. The V end was cut by 1 base, the J end by 8 bases, with 8 bases between. Per the germline V gene, CDR1 is SEHNR and CDR2 is FQNEAQ (reference sequence). The CDR3 is 13 amino acids. The CDR3 loop reads CASSLDYGEKLFF. CDR3 in DNA: TGTGCCAGCAGCTTAGATTATGGCGAAAAACTGTTTTTT.

The rearrangement uses TRBV28 and TRBJ2-7; the match to TRBD1 covers 10 bases. The J segment lost 3 bases and the V segment lost 6 bases, leaving 2 bases of the junction unmatched. The CDR3 runs 13 residues. In germline, CDR1 is MDHEN, CDR2 SYDVKM. The CDR3 is CASRRTGGYEQYF. The CDR3 region has the DNA TGTGCCAGCAGACGGACAGGGGGCTACGAGCAGTACTTC.

This clone turned up a few times. The chain joins TRBV18 to TRBJ2-3, with 7 bases that match TRBD1. The V gene's germline CDR1 is KGHSH and CDR2 LQKENI. CDR3 size: 14 residues. The V gene end was trimmed by 6 bases and the J gene end by 2 bases; junction bases not matched to a gene: 5. This chain's CDR3 is CASSIQGTTDTQYF. The CDR3 region has the DNA TGTGCCAGCTCGATACAGGGGACCACAGATACGCAGTATTTT.

The chain uses TRBV7-9 and TRBJ1-5; 10 bases are a match to TRBD1. The germline V gene encodes CDR1 SEHNR and CDR2 FQNEAQ (reference sequence). The CDR3 is 16 residues long. Germline trimming cut 5 bases from V and 3 bases from J; bases unmatched to any gene: 7. The CDR3 DNA reads TGTGCCAGCAGCCCCCGGGACAGGGGATACAATCAGCCCCAGCATTTT. The encoded protein is CASSPRDRGYNQPQHF.